The 5 T cell receptor beta chains listed next were all sequenced from one sample in a study of PD-1 blockade in classical Hodgkin lymphoma. This table comes from immunoSEQ multiplex PCR, and its TCRdb copy is limited to in-frame clones, with some not included. This sample has some 65,000 clones, with about 64% found just once. Every patient was affected by relapse after autologous stem cell transplantation, while exposure to brentuximab vedotin was not uniform. The specimen was peripheral blood mononuclear cells (PBMCs), collected before the second cycle of nivolumab. These receptors were taken from a human donor with classical Hodgkin lymphoma.

The chain carries TRBV2 and TRBJ1-5; D is perhaps TRBD1 (5 bases). Germline CDR1 is SNHLY and CDR2 is FYNNEI. The CDR3 is 15 residues long. V lost 7 bases, J lost 0 bases, and 13 bases lay in between. CDR3 sequence (DNA): TGTGCCAGCAAGCGGGGGGTATATAGCAATCAGCCCCAGCATTTT. Translating it yields CASKRGVYSNQPQHF.

The gene calls are TRBV6-5 and TRBJ1-2; 7 nucleotides agree with TRBD1. Germline assignment: CDR1 MNHEY and CDR2 SVGAGI. The CDR3 has 14 amino acids. Trimming at V came to 2 bases and at J to 3 bases, leaving 3 bases not matched to a gene. In DNA, the CDR3 is TGTGCCAGCAGTTACGGCAGGGGGTACTATGGCTACACCTTC. Amino acids: CASSYGRGYYGYTF.

This sequence joins TRBV11-2 and TRBJ1-1; no definite D call. V was cut by 2 bases and J by 4 bases, with 11 bases left in between. The CDR3 is 14 residues long. The germline CDR1 and CDR2 sequences are SGHAT and FQNNGV. The CDR3 sequence is CASSLSLDFTEAFF. The CDR3 nucleotides are TGTGCCAGCAGCTTATCCTTGGACTTCACTGAAGCTTTCTTT.

This clone was detected once. The genes are TRBV2 and TRBJ1-1; D is perhaps TRBD1 (5 bases). Germline CDR1 is SNHLY and CDR2 is FYNNEI. The CDR3 loop spans 13 amino acids. The V end was cut by 5 bases, the J end by 3 bases, with 10 bases between. The CDR3 bases are TGTGCCAGCAGTCTTGACAGTGACACTGAAGCTTTCTTT. Translation gives CASSLDSDTEAFF. Full variable domain (rest looked up from reference TRBV2 and TRBJ1-1): EPEVTQTPSHQVTQMGQEVILRCVPISNHLYFYWYRQILGQKVEFLVSFYNNEISEKSEIFDDQFSVERPDGSNFTLKIRSTKLEDSAMYFCASSLDSDTEAFFGQGTRLTVV.

The gene calls are TRBV19 and TRBJ2-5, with D unresolved. The germline V gene encodes CDR1 LNHDA and CDR2 SQIVND (reference sequence). This CDR3 has 13 amino acids. Trimming removed 6 bases at V and 3 bases at J, with 11 bases between. CDR3 in DNA: TGTGCCAGTAGCCCTTTTCTCAAAGAGACCCAGTACTTC. It specifies CASSPFLKETQYF.